Below, 27 T cell receptor beta chains from the same sample are listed, as sequenced in a study of shared clonotypes between healthy human individuals. The assay was immunoSEQ multiplex PCR, and TCRdb's table has in-frame clones only and misses some. The table has about 1.4 million clones, around 95% seen once. Specimen: naive CD4+ T cells sorted from blood. Subset of the sample: CD45RA+ positively selected. The receptors come from a man aged 25 to 40 in good health.

The CDR3 DNA follows: TGTGCCAGCAGCGAGGACAGGGGGGCGTACTATGGCTACACCTTC. Protein: CASSEDRGAYYGYTF. The rearrangement uses TRBV7-2 and TRBJ1-2, with TRBD1 matching 10 bases. This CDR3 comprises 15 residues. Germline trimming cut 5 bases from V and 3 bases from J; bases unmatched to any gene: 6. Germline CDR1 and CDR2: SGHTA and FQGNSA. The complete variable domain, with remaining parts taken from reference TRBV7-2 and TRBJ1-2, reads GAGVSQSPSNKVTEKGKDVELRCDPISGHTALYWYRQSLGQGLEFLIYFQGNSAPDKSGLPSDRFSAERTGGSVSTLTIQRTQQEDSAVYLCASSEDRGAYYGYTFGSGTRLTVV.

This chain connects TRBV5-1 to TRBJ2-1; tentatively, D is TRBD1 (6 bases). Germline V CDR1 and CDR2: SGHRS, YFSETQ. V was trimmed by 5 bases and J by 7 bases, leaving 16 bases between them. This CDR3 region has 14 residues. The CDR3 region is CASREQGSANEQFF. CDR3 in DNA: TGCGCCAGCAGAGAACAGGGCTCGGCTAATGAGCAGTTCTTC.

The chain has TRBV5-1 and TRBJ2-7; TRBD1 matches 9 bases. Trimming cost V 4 bases and J 3 bases; bases outside gene matches: 5. Per the germline V gene, CDR1 is SGHRS and CDR2 is YFSETQ. There are 14 residues in the CDR3. The chain's CDR3 is CASSVTGGGYEQYF. DNA of the CDR3: TGCGCCAGCAGCGTGACAGGGGGAGGCTACGAGCAGTACTTC.

J is TRBJ2-3 and V is TRBV18, with 12 bases aligning to TRBD2. V gave up 4 bases and J gave up 3 bases; unmatched junction bases: 5. This CDR3 has 16 amino acids. Germline CDR1 is KGHSH and CDR2 is LQKENI. The CDR3 DNA follows: TGTGCCAGCTCACGTCTAGCGGGAGGGCCGACAGATACGCAGTATTTT. Translating it yields CASSRLAGGPTDTQYF.

V usage is TRBV6-5 and J usage is TRBJ2-1; TRBD2 matches 9 bases. The V and J ends lost 5 bases and 6 bases, in that order; junction bases with no gene match: 8. Germline V gene sequence: CDR1 MNHEY, CDR2 SVGAGI. The length of the CDR3 is 15 residues. CDR3: CASSGSGGRGNEQFF. The DNA for the CDR3 is TGTGCCAGCAGTGGGAGCGGGGGGAGGGGCAATGAGCAGTTCTTC.

V is TRBV11-3 and J is TRBJ2-7; D ambiguous. Trimming pared 0 bases from V and 2 bases from J, leaving 11 bases between. CDR1 is SGHNT, CDR2 YENEEA, per germline. This CDR3 spans 15 amino acids. DNA of the CDR3: TGTGCCAGCAGCTTAGACCCCACTACTACCTACGAGCAGTACTTC. As protein: CASSLDPTTTYEQYF.

CDR3 loop: CASNSGSRNEQFF. The CDR3 nucleotides are TGTGCCAGCAATAGCGGGAGTCGGAATGAGCAGTTCTTC. The rearrangement joins TRBV25-1 to TRBJ2-1, with TRBD2 identical over 9 bases. The germline CDR1 and CDR2 sequences are MGHDK and SYGVNS. Trimming at V came to 7 bases and at J to 7 bases, leaving 5 bases not matched to a gene. The CDR3 has 13 amino acids.

The count of this clone is one. The chain is built from TRBV6-5 and TRBJ2-4; D might be TRBD1 (6 bases). Looked up from germline, CDR1 is MNHEY and CDR2 is SVGAGI. The CDR3 consists of 16 residues. V was cut by 4 bases and J by 9 bases, with 22 bases left in between. CDR3 nucleotide sequence: TGTGCCAGCAGTTCTAGGCCAGGGGCGTCAGAAACCATTCAGTACTTC. Translation gives CASSSRPGASETIQYF.

The chain is built from TRBV11-2 and TRBJ2-1; D not certain. Trimming took 5 bases from V and 9 from J, leaving 14 bases between them. Germline lookup yields CDR1 SGHAT and CDR2 FQNNGV. This CDR3 is 13 amino acids long. The CDR3 nucleotides read TGTGCCAGCAGCCTTCCGAGCATTCCTGAGCAGTTCTTC. Amino acid sequence: CASSLPSIPEQFF.

V usage is TRBV27 and J usage is TRBJ2-5, with D perhaps being TRBD1 or TRBD2 (6 bases each). V lost 5 bases and J lost 2, with 18 bases in between. Germline loops: CDR1 MNHEY, CDR2 SMNVEV (reference sequence). The CDR3 is 16 residues long. This chain's CDR3 is CASSPRGTNRQETQYF. Written as DNA, the CDR3 is TGTGCCAGCAGTCCTCGCGGGACAAACAGACAAGAGACCCAGTACTTC.

This chain joins TRBV28 and TRBJ2-7; 7 nucleotides match TRBD1. This CDR3 comprises 15 residues. V lost 6 bases to trimming and J lost 3 bases; unmatched junction nucleotides: 11. Germline V gives CDR1 MDHEN, CDR2 SYDVKM. The CDR3 coding sequence is TGTGCCAGCAGCAGCCCCGGGACAGCCGTCTACGAGCAGTACTTC. It yields the protein CASSSPGTAVYEQYF.

The chain links TRBV9 to TRBJ2-3, with D hard to call. The CDR3 totals 15 residues. V was pared by 1 base and J by 0 bases, with 9 bases between. Germline CDR1 SGDLS, CDR2 YYNGEE. The CDR3 protein is CASSVWSASTDTQYF. CDR3 bases: TGTGCCAGCAGCGTATGGAGTGCTAGCACAGATACGCAGTATTTT.

A word on this clone: The identical CDR3 is also encoded by other nucleotide sequences in the sample. The chain joins TRBV9 to TRBJ2-5; D is perhaps TRBD2 (5 bases). The germline V gene encodes CDR1 SGDLS and CDR2 YYNGEE. CDR3 length: 13 residues. The ends were cut back, 3 bases at V and 5 bases at J, with 11 bases in the middle. CDR3 coding DNA: TGTGCCAGCAGCGCTGGACTCGCGGAGACCCAGTACTTC. Its translation is CASSAGLAETQYF.

On this clone itself: Other DNA sequences from this sample encode an identical CDR3 as well. The chain employs TRBV14 and TRBJ1-1; tentative D call: TRBD1 (5 bases). V lost 1 base and J lost 1, with 7 bases in between. Germline CDR1 reads SGHDN; CDR2 reads FVKESK. The CDR3 is made up of 14 amino acids. The CDR3 region has the DNA TGTGCCAGCAGCCAAGTGAGGGGGAACACTGAAGCTTTCTTT. This gives the protein CASSQVRGNTEAFF.

J is TRBJ2-3 and V is TRBV9, with TRBD2 matching 8 bases. The CDR3 loop spans 14 amino acids. Germline V gene sequence: CDR1 SGDLS, CDR2 YYNGEE. V shed 4 bases and J 7 bases; nucleotides not matched to a gene: 8. CDR3 sequence: CASSFGGAANTQYF. The CDR3 nucleotides are TGTGCCAGCAGCTTCGGGGGGGCAGCGAATACGCAGTATTTT.

This clone was detected once. The chain carries TRBV7-9 and TRBJ2-7, with 7 bases matching TRBD2. The germline V gene has CDR1 SEHNR and CDR2 FQNEAQ (reference sequence). This CDR3 region has 15 residues. V was clipped by 3 bases and J by 0 bases; unmatched bases: 5. The CDR3 protein is CASSFREESSYEQYF. CDR3 nucleotides: TGTGCCAGCAGCTTTCGGGAGGAAAGCTCCTACGAGCAGTACTTC.

V is TRBV7-3 and J is TRBJ2-7; 9 nucleotides agree with TRBD2. Germline V lookup: CDR1 SGHTA, CDR2 FQGTGA. The CDR3 is made up of 14 amino acids. V dropped 4 bases and J dropped 5; count of bases not matched to a gene: 6. CDR3 protein: CASSSSGIRDEQYF. In nucleotides, the CDR3 is TGTGCCAGCAGCTCTAGCGGGATACGGGACGAGCAGTACTTC. Full variable domain (rest looked up from reference TRBV7-3 and TRBJ2-7): GAGVSQTPSNKVTEKGKYVELRCDPISGHTALYWYRQSLGQGPEFLIYFQGTGAADDSGLPNDRFFAVRPEGSVSTLKIQRTERGDSAVYLCASSSSGIRDEQYFGPGTRLTVT.

The V and J genes are TRBV7-9 and TRBJ1-1; the D is unclear. With 9 bases removed from V and 6 bases from J, the gap between germline ends came to 8 bases. The V gene's germline CDR1 is SEHNR and CDR2 FQNEAQ (reference sequence). The CDR3 has 10 residues. CDR3 protein: CASAGAEAFF. CDR3 nucleotide sequence: TGTGCCAGTGCAGGAGCTGAAGCTTTCTTT.

The rearrangement uses TRBV6-1 and TRBJ1-5; D is unclear. This CDR3 spans 16 amino acids. Germline V gene data show CDR1 as MNHNS and CDR2 as SASEGT. The germline V and J ends were trimmed by 7 bases and 0 bases, with 16 bases remaining between them. CDR3 residues: CASIDGEIVSNQPQHF. For the CDR3, the DNA is TGTGCCAGCATTGACGGTGAGATCGTTAGCAATCAGCCCCAGCATTTT.

The gene calls are TRBV6-1 and TRBJ2-7, with D unresolved. The CDR3 has 15 residues. V was shortened by 0 bases and J by 2 bases, with 11 bases between the two germline ends. The V gene's germline CDR1 is MNHNS and CDR2 SASEGT. The CDR3 reads CASSEAHRGTYEQYF. The CDR3 nucleotides are TGTGCCAGCAGTGAAGCTCACCGAGGTACCTACGAGCAGTACTTC.

This clone was picked up one time. CDR3 residues: CASKRGAADTQYF. CDR3 bases: TGTGCCAGCAAAAGAGGGGCGGCAGATACGCAGTATTTT. This chain links TRBV6-6 with TRBJ2-3, with D tentatively TRBD1 or TRBD2 (5 bases each). The CDR3 has 13 residues. V gave up 7 bases and J gave up 4 bases, with 12 bases separating them. Germline V gene sequence: CDR1 MNHNY, CDR2 SVGAGI (reference sequence).

This CDR3 reads CASSLLGAVDEQFF. The CDR3 bases are TGTGCCAGCAGCCTCCTCGGGGCCGTCGATGAGCAGTTCTTC. The chain employs TRBV11-3 and TRBJ2-1; either TRBD1 or TRBD2 may fit D (5 bases each). Germline CDR1 SGHNT, CDR2 YENEEA. Trimming removed 5 bases at V and 8 bases at J, with 16 bases between. This CDR3 region has 14 residues.

V and J are TRBV5-1 and TRBJ2-1; perhaps TRBD1 as D (6 bases). V was trimmed by 4 bases and J by 8 bases, leaving 22 bases between them. Looked up from germline, CDR1 is SGHRS and CDR2 is YFSETQ. This CDR3 is 16 amino acids long. CDR3 region: CASSPVTLGAFDEQFF. DNA for the CDR3: TGCGCCAGCAGCCCCGTGACGCTGGGGGCCTTTGATGAGCAGTTCTTC.

The V and J genes are TRBV11-2 and TRBJ2-5; D uncertain. Germline CDR1 and CDR2: SGHAT and FQNNGV. Trimming cost V 6 bases and J 9 bases, with 17 bases left between them. The CDR3 is 13 residues long. The CDR3 reads CASRSAARPSQYF. CDR3 nucleotides: TGTGCCAGCAGATCCGCGGCGCGCCCTTCCCAGTACTTC.

This clone was seen a single time. CDR3 bases: TGCGCCAGCGTTTCGGACGCCTCAGTGGGACAGCCTTACACCGGGGAGCTGTTTTTT. It is translated as CASVSDASVGQPYTGELFF. The chain recombines TRBV5-1 with TRBJ2-2; 7 nucleotides agree with TRBD1. V lost 7 bases, J lost 3 bases, and 21 bases stayed unmatched. CDR1 and CDR2 from the germline V gene are SGHRS and YFSETQ. The CDR3 loop spans 19 amino acids.

The chain links TRBV5-4 to TRBJ2-1; 7 bases match TRBD2. Germline-derived CDR1 and CDR2 are SGHNT and YYREEE (reference sequence). V was clipped by 4 bases and J by 6 bases; unmatched bases: 7. The CDR3 spans 14 residues. The CDR3 DNA reads TGTGCCAGCAGCACGAAGCGGGAATCCAATGAGCAGTTCTTC. It specifies CASSTKRESNEQFF. The full variable domain, with the rest looked up from reference TRBV5-4 and TRBJ2-1, is ETGVTQSPTHLIKTRGQQVTLRCSSQSGHNTVSWYQQALGQGPQFIFQYYREEENGRGNFPPRFSGLQFPNYSSELNVNALELDDSALYLCASSTKRESNEQFFGPGTRLTVL.

The chain recombines TRBV27 with TRBJ2-3; TRBD2 is a possible D gene (5 bases). The ends were cut back, 5 bases at V and 5 bases at J, with 14 bases in the middle. Germline loops: CDR1 MNHEY, CDR2 SMNVEV (reference sequence). The CDR3 extends over 14 amino acids. CDR3 DNA: TGTGCCAGCAGTAATGAGGGAGTTTTAGATACGCAGTATTTT. This translates into CASSNEGVLDTQYF.